This T cell receptor (beta chain) was identified during a study of identical twins. Donors uniformly comprised healthy Caucasians. With 2 bases removed from V and 0 bases from J, the gap between germline ends came to 17 bases. Germline loops: CDR1 SGDLS, CDR2 YYNGEE. There are 18 residues in the CDR3. Each CDR3 protein is one row after TCRdb ran MiXCR on the 5' RACE reads. The data show around 100,000 distinct CDR3 sequences, 5.9% seen once. Study-level findings and limits: Insertion counts were lower in abundant cord blood beta clonotypes, a trend that memory repertoires did not show.

Points on this clonotype: Its cognate antigen is unknown.

The rearrangement links TRBV9 to TRBJ2-2, with a possible D match to TRBD2 (5 bases). This receptor was identified in a woman aged 45 to 65 in good health. Sequencing was done on a sample of memory T cells sorted from blood. Written as DNA, the CDR3 is TGTGCCAGCAGCGTCCTCCCCTCCCTAGCAGCGAACACCGGGGAGCTGTTTTTT. This codes for CASSVLPSLAANTGELFF.